These 25 T cell receptor beta chains were sequenced from one sample in a study of blood T cell repertoires in COVID-19. Clones were read by immunoSEQ multiplex PCR, and TCRdb kept only the in-frame ones, dropping some. The table lists 180,000 or so clones, over 75% of them singletons. Sequencing used peripheral blood. The receptors derive from a human donor with active or convalescent COVID-19. The donor label of this sample is uncertain.

The rearrangement links TRBV24-1 to TRBJ1-5; 8 bases are a match to TRBD1. CDR3 length: 15 amino acids. V lost 3 bases and J lost 4; bases outside the gene matches: 4. The germline gives CDR1 KGHDR, CDR2 SFDVKD. Here the CDR3 DNA reads TGTGCCACCAGTGATACGGGACAGGCTAATCAGCCCCAGCATTTT. This gives the protein CATSDTGQANQPQHF.

The V and J genes are TRBV5-4 and TRBJ1-6, with 8 bases matching TRBD1. From germline, CDR1 is SGHNT and CDR2 YYREEE (reference sequence). This CDR3 contains 13 residues. The ends lost 3 bases at V and 8 bases at J; junction bases unmatched: 1. CDR3 DNA sequence: TGTGCCAGCAGCTCGGACAGGGATTCACCCCTCCACTTT. As protein: CASSSDRDSPLHF.

This clone is a singleton in its sample. This chain connects TRBV24-1 to TRBJ2-2; TRBD1 might be the D (8 bases). Germline V gives CDR1 KGHDR, CDR2 SFDVKD. V lost 3 bases and J 5 bases, leaving 15 bases between the germline ends. The CDR3 has 16 residues. For the CDR3, the DNA is TGTGCCACCAGTGATCCTGACAGGGGAGGGACCGGGGAGCTGTTTTTT. This translates into CATSDPDRGGTGELFF.

The chain employs TRBV28 and TRBJ2-6; the D gene is possibly TRBD1 (5 bases). Between the trimmed V and J ends, which lost 3 bases and 4 bases, there was a span of 13 bases. CDR1 and CDR2 (germline): MDHEN, SYDVKM. The CDR3 is made up of 16 amino acids. This CDR3 reads CASSLSQGVGANVLTF. The CDR3 DNA is TGTGCCAGCAGTTTGTCTCAAGGGGTCGGGGCCAACGTCCTGACTTTC.

J is TRBJ2-5 and V is TRBV3-1 (or the pseudogene TRBV3-2); tentatively, D is TRBD2 (5 bases). The CDR3 runs to 13 residues. Germline V lookup: CDR1 LGHDT, CDR2 YNNKEL (reference sequence). V lost 8 bases and J lost 4, with 14 bases in between. The CDR3 spells CASSEGPRETQYF. The CDR3 DNA reads TGTGCCAGCTCCGAGGGTCCCCGAGAGACCCAGTACTTC.

This rearrangement joins TRBV25-1 to TRBJ2-7, with no clear D. V gave up 2 bases and J gave up 5 bases, with 10 bases separating them. Germline CDR1 MGHDK, CDR2 SYGVNS. The CDR3 runs 13 residues. The CDR3 nucleotides are TGTGCCAGCAGTGAAAGATTAGCCCACGAGCAGTACTTC. It is translated as CASSERLAHEQYF.

Only one count was recorded for this clone. CDR3: CASSASGVSEAFF. The CDR3 coding sequence is TGTGCCAGCAGCGCCTCCGGGGTCTCTGAAGCTTTCTTT. The V gene is TRBV7-7, the J gene TRBJ1-1; D gene uncertain. Trimming shortened V by 5 bases and J by 6 bases, and 13 bases separated the two germline ends. The CDR3 runs to 13 residues. Germline V lookup: CDR1 SSHAT, CDR2 FNYEAQ (reference sequence). Filled out from reference TRBV7-7 and TRBJ1-1, the complete variable domain reads GAGVSQSPRYKVTKRGQDVTLRCDPISSHATLYWYQQALGQGPEFLTYFNYEAQPDKSGLPSDRFSAERPEGSISTLTIQRTEQRDSAMYRCASSASGVSEAFFGQGTRLTVV.

The chain links TRBV5-1 to TRBJ2-7, with D perhaps matching TRBD2 (7 bases). With 5 bases removed from V and 4 bases from J, the gap between germline ends came to 19 bases. This CDR3 comprises 15 residues. In germline, CDR1 is SGHRS, CDR2 YFSETQ. CDR3 nucleotide sequence: TGCGCCAGCAGATACGGCGGGGGCCTGCATTACGAGCAGTACTTC. This codes for CASRYGGGLHYEQYF.

The chain combines TRBV7-9 with TRBJ2-2, with D perhaps matching TRBD1 (6 bases). This CDR3 spans 15 amino acids. V was shortened by 5 bases and J by 0 bases, with 10 bases between the two germline ends. Looked up from germline, CDR1 is SEHNR and CDR2 is FQNEAQ (reference sequence). This CDR3 is CASSPGAPNTGELFF. For the CDR3, the DNA is TGTGCCAGCAGCCCAGGGGCCCCGAACACCGGGGAGCTGTTTTTT.

This chain uses TRBV5-1 with TRBJ1-1, with D maybe TRBD1 (6 bases). The ends were cut back, 2 bases at V and 0 bases at J, with 14 bases in the middle. The CDR3 runs to 16 residues. Germline V gene sequence: CDR1 SGHRS, CDR2 YFSETQ. The CDR3 is CASSFRSGGLNTEAFF. The CDR3 coding sequence is TGCGCCAGCAGCTTCCGCTCTGGGGGCCTGAACACTGAAGCTTTCTTT.

This chain uses TRBV7-9 with TRBJ2-7; D may be TRBD1 (6 bases). V was trimmed by 3 bases and J by 5 bases, leaving 17 bases between them. This CDR3 is 15 amino acids long. Germline V lookup: CDR1 SEHNR, CDR2 FQNEAQ (reference sequence). CDR3 nucleotide sequence: TGTGCCAGCAGCTTCACGAATAGGGGGTTCCACGAGCAGTACTTC. Its protein product is CASSFTNRGFHEQYF.

The CDR3 nucleotides read TGTGCCAGCAGCCCGGGACTAGGTGCCGAGGCGCAGTATTTT. Amino acid sequence: CASSPGLGAEAQYF. J is TRBJ2-3 and V is TRBV7-3, with TRBD2 matching 8 bases. The CDR3 extends over 14 amino acids. The V and J ends lost 5 bases and 10 bases, in that order; junction bases with no gene match: 11. Germline loops: CDR1 SGHTA, CDR2 FQGTGA.

This clone showed up just once. The gene calls are TRBV5-5 and TRBJ2-7, with D tentatively TRBD2 (6 bases). The germline V gene has CDR1 SGHKS and CDR2 YYEKEE (reference sequence). V lost 0 bases to trimming and J lost 6 bases, with 10 bases between them. The CDR3 extends over 13 amino acids. The CDR3 spells CASSLGGGAEQYF. The CDR3, as DNA: TGTGCCAGCAGCTTGGGAGGAGGGGCCGAGCAGTACTTC.

The chain recombines TRBV24-1 with TRBJ2-1; TRBD1 agrees at 7 bases. Per germline, CDR1 KGHDR and CDR2 SFDVKD. The CDR3 totals 20 residues. The V and J ends lost 3 bases and 4 bases, in that order; junction bases with no gene match: 20. CDR3 residues: CATSDTGLLTDRRLYNEQFF. In nucleotides, the CDR3 is TGTGCCACCAGTGATACCGGCTTACTAACGGACAGGCGACTTTACAATGAGCAGTTCTTC.

The chain links TRBV29-1 to TRBJ2-1, with 9 positions matching TRBD2. The CDR3 is made up of 14 amino acids. Losses at the gene ends were 6 bases for V and 3 bases for J; bases not matched to a gene: 6. Germline V gene sequence: CDR1 SQVTM, CDR2 ANQGSEA. For the CDR3, the DNA is TGCAGCGTGGGGGGAGCGGGAGGCTACAATGAGCAGTTCTTC. Encoded protein: CSVGGAGGYNEQFF.

This clone has a single count. V usage is TRBV24-1 and J usage is TRBJ2-4; D is possibly TRBD1 (5 bases). V dropped 4 bases and J dropped 7 bases, with 13 bases sitting between them. Germline V CDR1 and CDR2: KGHDR, SFDVKD. The CDR3 has 14 residues. The CDR3 sequence: CATSEPQVSNIQYF. CDR3 nucleotides: TGTGCCACCAGTGAGCCACAGGTATCGAACATTCAGTACTTC.

This chain uses TRBV19 with TRBJ1-2; the D is unclear. V was shortened by 3 bases and J by 5 bases, with 13 bases between the two germline ends. Germline V gives CDR1 LNHDA, CDR2 SQIVND (reference sequence). The CDR3 covers 14 residues. The CDR3 coding sequence is TGTGCCAGTAGTATTTTCCTACCGAGTTATGGCTACACCTTC. Its translation: CASSIFLPSYGYTF.

This clone was found a few times. The rearrangement uses TRBV7-9 and TRBJ2-1; 7 bases fit TRBD2. The ends lost 1 base at V and 10 bases at J; junction bases unmatched: 7. CDR1 and CDR2 (germline): SEHNR, FQNEAQ (reference sequence). The CDR3 has 14 residues. CDR3 residues: CASSLGTRYDEQFF. The CDR3 region has the DNA TGTGCCAGCAGCTTAGGGACTAGATATGACGAGCAGTTCTTC.

In regard to this clone: One end of the junction does not line up with germline, which may come from a read error. The rearrangement uses TRBV27 and TRBJ2-7; 8 bases are shared with TRBD2. CDR1 and CDR2 from the germline V gene are MNHEY and SMNVEV (reference sequence). This CDR3 has 15 residues. CDR3: CTSSWAGTRGLEQYF. CDR3 sequence (DNA): TGTACCAGCAGTTGGGCCGGGACTAGGGGTCTCGAGCAGTACTTC.

The gene calls are TRBV5-6 and TRBJ2-7, with TRBD2 identical over 8 bases. V gave up 4 bases and J gave up 3 bases; unmatched junction bases: 6. There are 14 residues in the CDR3. The V gene's germline CDR1 is SGHDT and CDR2 YYEEEE. CDR3 nucleotides: TGTGCCAGCAGCCTGGAGCGGGAGTTCTACGAGCAGTACTTC. Translating it yields CASSLEREFYEQYF.

The chain joins TRBV28 to TRBJ1-5; no reliable D call. Germline V lookup: CDR1 MDHEN, CDR2 SYDVKM. V was shortened by 6 bases and J by 3 bases, with 9 bases between the two germline ends. The CDR3 has 13 residues. CDR3 sequence reads: CASRSPNNQPQHF. CDR3 nucleotides: TGTGCCAGCAGGAGCCCCAACAATCAGCCCCAGCATTTT. Using reference TRBV28 and TRBJ1-5 for the parts outside the CDR3, the full variable domain is DVKVTQSSRYLVKRTGEKVFLECVQDMDHENMFWYRQDPGLGLRLIYFSYDVKMKEKGDIPEGYSVSREKKERFSLILESASTNQTSMYLCASRSPNNQPQHFGDGTRLSIL.

The table lists this clone with a count of one. The chain joins TRBV21-1 to TRBJ2-5; the DNA was not used to check the table's D call, TRBD1. TRBV21-1 is labeled a pseudogene. The CDR3 consists of 14 residues. CDR3 in DNA: TGTGCCAGCAGCAACGGGACAGATCAAGAGACCCAGTACTTC. This translates into CASSNGTDQETQYF.

The V call is TRBV12-3 or TRBV12-4, the J call TRBJ2-7; D gene uncertain. V was trimmed by 4 bases and J by 6 bases, leaving 13 bases between them. CDR3 length equals 13 residues. The CDR3 DNA follows: TGTGCCAGCAGTTCATATTTAGATGGCGAGCAGTACTTC. Protein: CASSSYLDGEQYF.

The CDR3 bases are TGTGCCACCGCCGGTAGGGGCGGCAAAAACATTCAGTACTTC. This translates into CATAGRGGKNIQYF. The chain joins TRBV24-1 to TRBJ2-4; a possible D gene is TRBD1 (5 bases). Germline CDR1 is KGHDR and CDR2 is SFDVKD. Trimming removed 9 bases at V and 3 bases at J, with 14 bases between. The CDR3 runs 14 residues.

The gene calls are TRBV23-1 and TRBJ2-3, with 10 bases identical to TRBD2. TRBV23-1 is designated an ORF whose function remains uncertain. The CDR3 totals 16 residues. J lost 0 bases, V lost 8 bases, and 8 bases had no gene match. The CDR3 is CASELAGEPSTDTQYF. The CDR3, as DNA: TGCGCCAGCGAGCTAGCGGGAGAACCTAGCACAGATACGCAGTATTTT.